Sequencing of this T cell receptor beta chain was carried out in a study of shared clonotypes between healthy human individuals (dated by TCRdb to 2019 to 2021). As for the study more broadly: The cohort comprised two women and a few men aged 18 to 49 years. Per donor, three plates each were used for CD4 naive and CD4 memory, two for CD8 naive, and one for CD8 memory. Between about 0.85 and 10 billion PBMCs per donor were obtained by leukapheresis. Blood TCR repertoires of a handful of healthy adults were deeply sequenced to estimate repertoire size and the extent of clonotype sharing between individuals. To increase sequencing depth and limit assay-specific biases, TCR repertoire library preparation and sequencing were carried out by different laboratories using diverse techniques.

As to this clone: The target of this receptor is not known. Per-base qualities were not stored, and no clone one base away is much larger.

Using the deep immunoSEQ assay, TCR CDR3 regions were amplified from genomic DNA by multiplex PCR. Genomic DNA extracted from each cell subset was distributed evenly over all wells of several immunoSEQ 96-well plates, and each plate served as one replicate. For sorted subsets, each replicate PCR was loaded with approximately 0.2 ug genomic DNA, equivalent to about 30,000 T cell genomes. The purified libraries were quantified using a Qubit 3.0 fluorometer, sized with a Bioanalyzer 2100, and then quantified again using the KAPA Library Quantification kit. Each immunoSEQ 96-well plate was sequenced on its own single-read 150-cycle Illumina NextSeq 550 flow cell. Per the authors' processing: Because the immunoSEQ output held only junctional sequences and lacked quality scores, the filtering could not match the filtering applied to full-length reads. Sequences were annotated with PyIR, a Python wrapper for IgBLAST v1.9, using IMGT germline references to assign V/J genes and CDR3. Reads were removed for weak V/J assignments (E-value above 1e-6), missing CDR3, stop codons, out-of-frame junctions, or ambiguous translated residues. V3J clonotypes were defined by identical inferred V gene, J gene, and CDR3 amino acid sequence. Percentage overlap between repertoires was computed as shared unique clonotypes divided by the size of the smaller repertoire. Richness of each repertoire was evaluated using RTK rarefaction, the Chao1 estimator, and Recon v2.1 estimates of unobserved clonotypes. Generation probabilities were computed with OLGA for all TCRbeta clonotypes obtained by the gDNA method from a handful of donors. TCRdb limited this immuneACCESS table to in-frame rearrangements with V and J called. A share of clones is missing; checked studies link under half to unresolved V genes, and the rest is unexplained. V and J calls and clone size come straight from that table; D and trimming were deduced from the DNA. Here the sample has some 2,000,000 clones; approximately 95% occur a single time. 0.13% of the sample comes from the top ten.

From the cysteine up to the phenylalanine, the CDR3 has a length of 16 residues. CDR3 DNA is the only sequence kept; it has 48 bases, read in frame from the first base. The junction shows trimming of 2 bases on V and 1 base on J, and the gene matches do not reach 7 bases of it. The germline V gene (reference sequence) specifies GTSNPN as CDR1 and SVGIG as CDR2. Results and caveats for the whole study, not just this receptor: Only blood was sampled, and tissue TCR repertoires likely differ from those in blood. Pairwise subsampling indicated that sequencing depth was expected to affect the degree of clonotype sharing among donors. Across a few donors, about 4.5% of naive CD4, around 3.5% of naive CD8, about 2.3% of memory CD4, and about 0.4% of memory CD8 clonotypes were shared. Compared with non-shared clonotypes, clonotypes shared by all four sorted-subset donors had higher generation probabilities. Even with the large sequencing depth, rarefaction of the sorted-subset datasets indicated that sequencing was incomplete. The small number of donors limited the genetic and exposure-history diversity represented. Larger estimated clonotype richness was generally found for naive subsets than for memory subsets.

The donors were healthy, HIV-negative adults with no recently reported acute infections or vaccinations. All donors were Caucasian adults living in Nashville, Tennessee, USA. CD4+ T cells were enriched by magnetic negative selection; naive cells were then positively selected on CD45RA, and the negative fraction formed the memory subset. Blood was obtained by leukapheresis, after which PBMCs were separated by Ficoll-Histopaque density gradient centrifugation and cryopreserved in liquid nitrogen vapor phase. Analytical flow cytometry was used to check the purity and quantity of every magnetically sorted T cell population. From each sorted fraction, genomic DNA was isolated and quantified by UV absorbance on a Nanodrop 2000c.

The chain is encoded by TRBV30 joined to TRBJ1-5, with 8 middle bases fitting TRBD1. The sequenced sample was naive CD4+ T cells sorted from blood. Interpreted using the paper, the cell subset or site label stands for: CD45RA+ positively selected. This TCR came from a man younger than 30 in good health. The CDR3 in this case is CAWSSGGSYSNQPQHF. At the DNA level, the sequence is TGTGCCTGGAGTTCAGGGGGCTCATACAGCAATCAGCCCCAGCATTTT.